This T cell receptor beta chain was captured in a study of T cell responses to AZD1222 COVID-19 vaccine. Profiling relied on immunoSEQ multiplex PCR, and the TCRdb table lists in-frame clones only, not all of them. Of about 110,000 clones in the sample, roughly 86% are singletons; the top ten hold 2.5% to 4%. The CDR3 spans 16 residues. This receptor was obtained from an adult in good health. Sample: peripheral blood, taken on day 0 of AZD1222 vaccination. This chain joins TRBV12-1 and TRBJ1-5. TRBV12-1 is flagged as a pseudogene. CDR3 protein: CASSRLGTAAWQPQHF. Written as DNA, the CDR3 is TGTGCCAGCAGTCGGCTCGGGACTGCCGCATGGCAGCCCCAGCATTTT.